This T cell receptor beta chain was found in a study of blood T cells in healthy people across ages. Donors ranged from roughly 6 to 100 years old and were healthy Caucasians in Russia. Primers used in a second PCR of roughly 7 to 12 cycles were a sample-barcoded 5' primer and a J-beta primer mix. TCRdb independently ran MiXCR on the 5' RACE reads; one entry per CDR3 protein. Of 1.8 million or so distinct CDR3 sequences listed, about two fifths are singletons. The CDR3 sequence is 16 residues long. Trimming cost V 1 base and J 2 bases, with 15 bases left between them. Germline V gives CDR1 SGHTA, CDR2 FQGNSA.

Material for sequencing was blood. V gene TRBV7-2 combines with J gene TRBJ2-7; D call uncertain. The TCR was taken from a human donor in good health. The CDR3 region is CASSLVSGRRTYEQYF. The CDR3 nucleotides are TGTGCCAGCAGCTTAGTGTCGGGCAGGCGGACCTACGAGCAGTACTTC.